A selection of T cell receptor beta chains follows, all from one sample in a study of cytomegalovirus exposure and HLA in healthy donors. Profiled with immunoSEQ multiplex PCR; TCRdb holds only in-frame clones, not every one. In all, the sample yields 150,000 to 200,000 clones. What was sequenced was PBMCs. Receptors were obtained from a woman aged 60-70 years in good health and CMV-seronegative. The CDR3 runs from the conserved cysteine through the conserved F or W. A D gene is named only where the DNA matches it firmly.

D gene: TRBD2; V gene: TRBV9; J gene: TRBJ2-7; CDR3 DNA: TGTGCCAGCAGCGTTGGACTAGCGGGAGGGGCCCCCTACGAGCAGTACTTC; CDR3 protein: CASSVGLAGGAPYEQYF
D gene: TRBD2; V gene: TRBV7-2; J gene: TRBJ2-7; CDR3 DNA: TGTGCCAGCAGCTATAGAACTAGCGGCCCCCGGGGGCAGTACTTC; CDR3 protein: CASSYRTSGPRGQYF
D gene: TRBD1; V gene: TRBV5-6; J gene: TRBJ2-3; CDR3 DNA: TGTGCCAGCAGCTCCACGACAGGGGGCGTACTTATGGATACGCAGTATTTT; CDR3 protein: CASSSTTGGVLMDTQYF
D gene: TRBD1; V gene: TRBV20-1; J gene: TRBJ1-1; CDR3 DNA: TGCAGTGTGGAATGGACAGGGTTGTCTTTCTTT; CDR3 protein: CSVEWTGLSFF
D gene: -; V gene: TRBV4-3; J gene: TRBJ2-7; CDR3 DNA: TGCGCCAGCAGCCAAGAGGCGGCTACCGAGCAGTACTTC; CDR3 protein: CASSQEAATEQYF
D gene: TRBD2; V gene: TRBV4-1; J gene: TRBJ2-1; CDR3 DNA: TGCGCCAGCAGCCAAGGGGGGCTAGCGGGGAGCTCCTACAATGAGCAGTTCTTC; CDR3 protein: CASSQGGLAGSSYNEQFF
D gene: -; V gene: TRBV7-2; J gene: TRBJ1-2; CDR3 DNA: TGTGCCAGCAGTCGAACAGGGCAGGGTATATATGGCTACACCTTC; CDR3 protein: CASSRTGQGIYGYTF
D gene: TRBD1; V gene: TRBV9; J gene: TRBJ1-1; CDR3 DNA: TGTGCCAGCAGGCCTTCTCCCGGGACAGGGGATAACCCTGAAGCTTTCTTT; CDR3 protein: CASRPSPGTGDNPEAFF
D gene: TRBD1; V gene: TRBV7-2; J gene: TRBJ1-5; CDR3 DNA: TGTGCCAGCAGCTTACGACAGGGGGGTCAGCCCCAGCATTTT; CDR3 protein: CASSLRQGGQPQHF
D gene: -; V gene: TRBV7-9; J gene: TRBJ2-5; CDR3 DNA: TGTGCCAGCAGCTTAGAAGCGGGTTATGAGACCCAGTACTTC; CDR3 protein: CASSLEAGYETQYF
D gene: TRBD2; V gene: TRBV11-2; J gene: TRBJ2-2; CDR3 DNA: TGTGCCAGCAGCTTAAGAAGGTTACTAGCGGGGGTTGACACCGGGGAGCTGTTTTTT; CDR3 protein: CASSLRRLLAGVDTGELFF
D gene: -; V gene: TRBV27; J gene: TRBJ2-1; CDR3 DNA: TGTGCCAGCAGTACCAGGGGCAGGGCGGAGAACAATGAGCAGTTCTTC; CDR3 protein: CASSTRGRAENNEQFF
D gene: TRBD2; V gene: TRBV5-1; J gene: TRBJ2-1; CDR3 DNA: TGCGCCAGCAGCTTGGAACTAGCGGGCCGAGGAGAGCAGTTCTTC; CDR3 protein: CASSLELAGRGEQFF
D gene: -; V gene: TRBV4-2; J gene: TRBJ2-5; CDR3 DNA: TGTGCCAGCAGCCATAGTGGAACAGGCCAAGAGACCCAGTACTTC; CDR3 protein: CASSHSGTGQETQYF
D gene: TRBD2; V gene: TRBV7-8; J gene: TRBJ2-5; CDR3 DNA: TGTGCCAGCAGCCCAGCGCGGCTAGCGGGAGCCGTTAAACAAGAGACCCAGTACTTC; CDR3 protein: CASSPARLAGAVKQETQYF
D gene: TRBD2; V gene: TRBV6-5; J gene: TRBJ2-3; CDR3 DNA: TGTGCCAGCAGTTCCGGGACTAGCTTGGCAGATACGCAGTATTTT; CDR3 protein: CASSSGTSLADTQYF
D gene: -; V gene: TRBV19; J gene: TRBJ2-7; CDR3 DNA: TGTGCCAGTAGTACCCAGGACAGCGCCTACGAGCAGTACTTC; CDR3 protein: CASSTQDSAYEQYF
D gene: TRBD1; V gene: TRBV19; J gene: TRBJ1-1; CDR3 DNA: TGTGCCAGTAGTCCGGGACAGATGAACACTGAAGCTTTCTTT; CDR3 protein: CASSPGQMNTEAFF
D gene: TRBD1; V gene: TRBV19; J gene: TRBJ1-5; CDR3 DNA: TGTGCCACGGCGGACAGGGGTAGCAATCAGCCCCAGCATTTT; CDR3 protein: CATADRGSNQPQHF
D gene: -; V gene: TRBV7-2; J gene: TRBJ1-4; CDR3 DNA: TGTGCCAGCAGCTTAGCGGCAGTCGGAGGTGAAAAACTGTTTTTT; CDR3 protein: CASSLAAVGGEKLFF
D gene: -; V gene: TRBV6-5; J gene: TRBJ1-2; CDR3 DNA: TGTGCCAGCAGTCCTCTCATCCCTAAGATTTATGGCTACACCTTC; CDR3 protein: CASSPLIPKIYGYTF
D gene: -; V gene: TRBV5-1; J gene: TRBJ1-3; CDR3 DNA: TGCGCCAGCAAGGGAGAGACAGGTTCTGGAAACACCATATATTTT; CDR3 protein: CASKGETGSGNTIYF
D gene: -; V gene: TRBV18; J gene: TRBJ1-5; CDR3 DNA: TGTGCCAGCTCACCAGGGGTAGGGGGCAATCAGCCCCAGCATTTT; CDR3 protein: CASSPGVGGNQPQHF
D gene: TRBD2; V gene: TRBV2; J gene: TRBJ2-3; CDR3 DNA: TGTGCCAGCAGTGGGGGCGGGGGGGCGTACATAGATACGCAGTATTTT; CDR3 protein: CASSGGGGAYIDTQYF
D gene: -; V gene: TRBV19; J gene: TRBJ1-2; CDR3 DNA: TGTGCCAGTAGTGGAGAGGAGCGAATTTTCTATGGCTACACCTTC; CDR3 protein: CASSGEERIFYGYTF
D gene: -; V gene: TRBV5-4; J gene: TRBJ2-3; CDR3 DNA: TGTGCCAGTAGCTTGGCCGGACTCACAGATACGCAGTATTTT; CDR3 protein: CASSLAGLTDTQYF
D gene: TRBD2; V gene: TRBV7-8; J gene: TRBJ2-3; CDR3 DNA: TGTGCCAGCAGCTTATATGGAGCGGGGCGGACATGGGATACGCAGTATTTT; CDR3 protein: CASSLYGAGRTWDTQYF
D gene: TRBD1; V gene: TRBV28; J gene: TRBJ2-7; CDR3 DNA: TGTGCCACACTTACTGGGGCGACAGGGGCCGAGCAGTACTTC; CDR3 protein: CATLTGATGAEQYF
D gene: -; V gene: TRBV9; J gene: TRBJ2-1; CDR3 DNA: TGTGCCAGCAGCGTAGGTACCAGCTCCTACAATGAGCAGTTCTTC; CDR3 protein: CASSVGTSSYNEQFF
D gene: -; V gene: TRBV7-6; J gene: TRBJ1-1; CDR3 DNA: TGTGCCAGCAGCCCGGGATGGGGGGAATTGAACACTGAAGCTTTCTTT; CDR3 protein: CASSPGWGELNTEAFF
D gene: TRBD2; V gene: TRBV7-3; J gene: TRBJ2-5; CDR3 DNA: TGTGCCAGCAGCTTGAGGGAGGGGGAGACCCAGTACTTC; CDR3 protein: CASSLREGETQYF
D gene: TRBD2; V gene: TRBV5-1; J gene: TRBJ2-3; CDR3 DNA: TGCGCCAGCAGCTTCGGGCTAGCGGGGGAAGATACGCAGTATTTT; CDR3 protein: CASSFGLAGEDTQYF
D gene: TRBD2; V gene: TRBV5-1; J gene: TRBJ2-7; CDR3 DNA: TGCGCCAGCAGCTTGGGCCCCGGGACTAGCGGCTACGAGCAGTACTTC; CDR3 protein: CASSLGPGTSGYEQYF
D gene: -; V gene: TRBV6-6; J gene: TRBJ1-3; CDR3 DNA: TGTGCCAGCAGCCAAGGGGGATCCGGAAACACCATATATTTT; CDR3 protein: CASSQGGSGNTIYF
D gene: TRBD1; V gene: TRBV6-6; J gene: TRBJ2-7; CDR3 DNA: TGTGCCAGCAGTTACGGGACAGGGGTCTACGAGCAGTACTTC; CDR3 protein: CASSYGTGVYEQYF
D gene: -; V gene: TRBV7-7; J gene: TRBJ2-2; CDR3 DNA: TGTGCCAGCAGCCCCCTTCGCCCAGGGTCCACCGGGGAGCTGTTTTTT; CDR3 protein: CASSPLRPGSTGELFF
D gene: TRBD2; V gene: TRBV4-2; J gene: TRBJ2-3; CDR3 DNA: TGTGCCAGCAGCCAGATAAGCGGGGGAAATACGCAGTATTTT; CDR3 protein: CASSQISGGNTQYF
D gene: -; V gene: TRBV7-8; J gene: TRBJ1-1; CDR3 DNA: TGTGCCAGCGAGGACAGGAACACTGAAGCTTTCTTT; CDR3 protein: CASEDRNTEAFF
D gene: -; V gene: TRBV7-8; J gene: TRBJ1-2; CDR3 DNA: TGTGCCAGCAGCCCTGGCTTATATGGCTACACCTTC; CDR3 protein: CASSPGLYGYTF
D gene: -; V gene: TRBV9; J gene: TRBJ1-6; CDR3 DNA: TGTGCCAGCAGCGTAGGAGTCAGGGAAGAATCACCCCTCCACTTT; CDR3 protein: CASSVGVREESPLHF
D gene: -; V gene: TRBV21-1; J gene: TRBJ1-3; CDR3 DNA: TGTGCCAGCAGCCGTATTATAGGGACAGTTAACTCTGGAAACACCATATATTTT; CDR3 protein: CASSRIIGTVNSGNTIYF
D gene: TRBD1; V gene: TRBV5-8; J gene: TRBJ1-1; CDR3 DNA: TGTGCCAGCAGCCCGGGGACAGTTGAAGCTTTCTTT; CDR3 protein: CASSPGTVEAFF
D gene: -; V gene: TRBV11-2; J gene: TRBJ1-1; CDR3 DNA: TGTGCCAGCACCCTTGAAGCTTTCTTT; CDR3 protein: CASTLEAFF
D gene: -; V gene: TRBV2; J gene: TRBJ2-3; CDR3 DNA: TGTGCCAGCAGTGACTCCGCAGATACGCAGTATTTT; CDR3 protein: CASSDSADTQYF
D gene: -; V gene: TRBV15; J gene: TRBJ2-7; CDR3 DNA: TGTGCCACCAGCGGGGACTTGAACTACGAGCAGTACTTC; CDR3 protein: CATSGDLNYEQYF
D gene: -; V gene: TRBV27; J gene: TRBJ2-7; CDR3 DNA: TGTGCCAGCAGTATCAGACAGCCTCGTTCCTACGAGCAGTACTTC; CDR3 protein: CASSIRQPRSYEQYF
D gene: -; V gene: TRBV6-5; J gene: TRBJ1-1; CDR3 DNA: TGTGCCAGCACCATACGGGGAACTAACACTGAAGCTTTCTTT; CDR3 protein: CASTIRGTNTEAFF
D gene: -; V gene: TRBV2; J gene: TRBJ2-5; CDR3 DNA: TGTGCCAGCACGGGAACCAGGGAGACCCAGTACTTC; CDR3 protein: CASTGTRETQYF
D gene: -; V gene: TRBV15; J gene: TRBJ2-3; CDR3 DNA: TGTGCCACCAGCAAAAGACCGCCTGGGATCGCGGGAGATACGCAGTATTTT; CDR3 protein: CATSKRPPGIAGDTQYF
D gene: TRBD2; V gene: TRBV7-3; J gene: TRBJ2-7; CDR3 DNA: TGTGCCAGCAGCCCGACCGGGACTAGCGGCTACGAGCAGTACTTC; CDR3 protein: CASSPTGTSGYEQYF
D gene: TRBD1; V gene: TRBV29-1; J gene: TRBJ1-4; CDR3 DNA: TGCAGCGTCAAAGAGACAGGGGGTTTTACTGAAAAACTGTTTTTT; CDR3 protein: CSVKETGGFTEKLFF
D gene: -; V gene: TRBV19; J gene: TRBJ1-2; CDR3 DNA: TGTGCCAGTAGTATAGGGGGGACAACACCAACCCCGTATGGCTACACCTTC; CDR3 protein: CASSIGGTTPTPYGYTF
D gene: -; V gene: TRBV5-8; J gene: TRBJ2-3; CDR3 DNA: TGTGCCAGCAGCTTGGGTGGGGCCACAGATACGCAGTATTTT; CDR3 protein: CASSLGGATDTQYF
D gene: -; V gene: TRBV28; J gene: TRBJ2-7; CDR3 DNA: TGTGCCAGCACCACCATGGGGCCTAGCTCCTACGAGCAGTACTTC; CDR3 protein: CASTTMGPSSYEQYF
D gene: -; V gene: TRBV6-1; J gene: TRBJ1-5; CDR3 DNA: TGTGCGGGCAGGGAGGGTAGCAATCAGCCCCAGCATTTT; CDR3 protein: CAGREGSNQPQHF
D gene: TRBD2; V gene: TRBV9; J gene: TRBJ2-2; CDR3 DNA: TGTGCCAGCAGCGTAGCTAGCGGGATAATCACCGGGGAGCTGTTTTTT; CDR3 protein: CASSVASGIITGELFF
D gene: -; V gene: TRBV27; J gene: TRBJ1-4; CDR3 DNA: TGTGCCAGCAGTCTCGCGGGAATTGGGGAAAAACTGTTTTTT; CDR3 protein: CASSLAGIGEKLFF
D gene: -; V gene: TRBV19; J gene: TRBJ2-1; CDR3 DNA: TGTGCCAGTAGTATTAGGGGCAGCAATGAGCAGTTCTTC; CDR3 protein: CASSIRGSNEQFF
D gene: -; V gene: TRBV11-2; J gene: TRBJ1-1; CDR3 DNA: TGTGCCAGCGGGCGGCAGGCGGGTGAAGCTTTCTTT; CDR3 protein: CASGRQAGEAFF
D gene: TRBD2; V gene: TRBV4-1; J gene: TRBJ2-7; CDR3 DNA: TGCGCCAGCAGCCAAGGGACGGTGGGGGGGAACGAGCAGTACTTC; CDR3 protein: CASSQGTVGGNEQYF